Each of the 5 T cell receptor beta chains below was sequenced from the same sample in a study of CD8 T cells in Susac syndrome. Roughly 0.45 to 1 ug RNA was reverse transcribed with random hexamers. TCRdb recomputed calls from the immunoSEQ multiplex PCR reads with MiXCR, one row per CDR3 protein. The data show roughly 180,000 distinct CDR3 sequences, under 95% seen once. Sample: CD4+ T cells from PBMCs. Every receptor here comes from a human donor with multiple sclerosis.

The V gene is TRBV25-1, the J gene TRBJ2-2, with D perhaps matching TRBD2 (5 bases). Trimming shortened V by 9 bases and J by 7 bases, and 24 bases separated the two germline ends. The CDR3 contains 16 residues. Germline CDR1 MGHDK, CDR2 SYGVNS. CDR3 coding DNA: TGTGCCAGTTGTAAGAGCCCGGGCACGGGGATCGGGGAGCTGTTTTTT. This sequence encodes CASCKSPGTGIGELFF.

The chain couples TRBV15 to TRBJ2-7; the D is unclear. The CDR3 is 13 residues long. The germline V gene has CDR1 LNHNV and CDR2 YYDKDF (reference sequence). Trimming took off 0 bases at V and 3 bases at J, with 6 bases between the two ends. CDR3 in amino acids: CATSRDRNYEQYF. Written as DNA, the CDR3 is TGTGCCACCAGCAGAGACCGGAACTACGAGCAGTACTTC. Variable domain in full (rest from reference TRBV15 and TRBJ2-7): DAMVIQNPRYQVTQFGKPVTLSCSQTLNHNVMYWYQQKSSQAPKLLFHYYDKDFNNEADTPDNFQSRRPNTSFCFLDIRSPGLGDTAMYLCATSRDRNYEQYFGPGTRLTVT.

The DNA for the CDR3 is TGTGCCAGCAGCGTTGACGGGGAGAACACTGAAGCTTTCTTT. This codes for CASSVDGENTEAFF. The chain combines TRBV9 with TRBJ1-1; D not certain. This CDR3 comprises 14 residues. The V end was cut by 2 bases, the J end by 1 base, with 9 bases between. Germline V gives CDR1 SGDLS, CDR2 YYNGEE.

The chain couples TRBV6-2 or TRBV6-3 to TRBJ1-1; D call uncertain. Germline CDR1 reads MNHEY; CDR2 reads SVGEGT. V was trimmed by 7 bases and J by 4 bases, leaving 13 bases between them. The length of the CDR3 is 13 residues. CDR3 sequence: CASTEVGRTEAFF. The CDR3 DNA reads TGTGCCAGCACCGAAGTTGGGCGCACTGAAGCTTTCTTT.

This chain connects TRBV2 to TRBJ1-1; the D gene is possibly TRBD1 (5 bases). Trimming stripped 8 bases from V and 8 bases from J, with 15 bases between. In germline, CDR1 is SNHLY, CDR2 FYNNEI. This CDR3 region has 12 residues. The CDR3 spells CASGTRWSEAFF. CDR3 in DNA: TGTGCCAGCGGGACCCGGTGGTCAGAAGCTTTCTTT.